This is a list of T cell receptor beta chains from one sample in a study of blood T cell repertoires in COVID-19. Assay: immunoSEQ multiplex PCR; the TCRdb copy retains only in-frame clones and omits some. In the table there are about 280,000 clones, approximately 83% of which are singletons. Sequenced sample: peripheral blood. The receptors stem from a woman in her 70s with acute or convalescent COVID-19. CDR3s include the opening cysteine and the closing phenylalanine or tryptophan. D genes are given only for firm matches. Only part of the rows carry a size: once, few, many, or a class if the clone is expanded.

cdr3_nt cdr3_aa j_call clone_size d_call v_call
TGTGCCAGCAGCTTGGGGCCGGGACAACTTTATCAGCCCCAGCATTTT CASSLGPGQLYQPQHF TRBJ1-5 NA NA TRBV5-5
TGTGCCAGCAGCTACCAAACGGGACTACCACCAGATACGCAGTATTTT CASSYQTGLPPDTQYF TRBJ2-3 NA TRBD2 TRBV7-2
TGTGCCAGCAGTTACTCCACGGGGATTTCACCCCTCCACTTT CASSYSTGISPLHF TRBJ1-6 NA NA TRBV6-5
TGTGCCAGCAGCGGGACCCGGGACAGGGGGCTAACAGATACGCAGTATTTT CASSGTRDRGLTDTQYF TRBJ2-3 NA TRBD1 TRBV5-4
TGCGCCAGCAGCTTGGAGGGGGCAGGGGGTAATTCACCCCTCCACTTT CASSLEGAGGNSPLHF TRBJ1-6 NA TRBD1 TRBV5-1
TGCAGTGCCCCCTCCCGTAATACGCAGTATTTT CSAPSRNTQYF TRBJ2-3 NA NA TRBV20-1
TGCGCCAGCAGCCCTCCAGGCCAGGGGGCTGTGAGGGACACTGAAGCTTTCTTT CASSPPGQGAVRDTEAFF TRBJ1-1 once TRBD1 TRBV4-1
TGTGCCAGCAGCGTCGGGACAGCCTACGAGCAGTACTTC CASSVGTAYEQYF TRBJ2-7 NA TRBD1 TRBV9
TGTGCCAGCAGCTTAGTGGGCCAGGGTACGTCACCCCTCCACTTT CASSLVGQGTSPLHF TRBJ1-6 NA NA TRBV7-2
TGTGCCAGCAGCTTAGAACAAAACGCCATATATTTT CASSLEQNAIYF TRBJ1-3 NA NA TRBV7-9
TGTGCCAGCAGCAGCGACAGGGCCCCCTCCTACGAGCAGTACTTC CASSSDRAPSYEQYF TRBJ2-7 NA TRBD1 TRBV7-9
TGTGCCAGCAGCGAGGAGCTGCGCACAGATACGCAGTATTTT CASSEELRTDTQYF TRBJ2-3 NA NA TRBV9
TGCGCCAGCAGCTTGGGTCTAGGGACAGAAGCTTTCTTT CASSLGLGTEAFF TRBJ1-1 NA NA TRBV5-1
TGCGCCAGCAGTCTGACAGGAGATTTTCAGCCCCAGCATTTT CASSLTGDFQPQHF TRBJ1-5 NA NA TRBV10-2
TGTGCCAGTAGCCCTCTGACAGGGGCTAGCTCCTACGAGCAGTACTTC CASSPLTGASSYEQYF TRBJ2-7 NA TRBD1 TRBV19
TGTGCCAGTAGTCCGGGACTTTTATCCGGGGAGCTGTTTTTT CASSPGLLSGELFF TRBJ2-2 NA NA TRBV19
TGCGCCAGCAGCCCCGGGACTAGCGGGGTTACGCAGTATTTT CASSPGTSGVTQYF TRBJ2-3 NA TRBD2 TRBV5-1
TGTGCCAGCAGCCAAGACACCCAGGGGGTGGCTGGCTACACCTTC CASSQDTQGVAGYTF TRBJ1-2 NA TRBD1 TRBV3-1/TRBV3-2
TGTGCCAGCAGTTCAGGGCTAGCGAACACCGGGGAGCTGTTTTTT CASSSGLANTGELFF TRBJ2-2 NA NA TRBV2
TGTGCCAGCTCAAGGTCGGGAGGGACGGAAAATTCACCCCTCCACTTT CASSRSGGTENSPLHF TRBJ1-6 NA NA TRBV18
TGTGCCTGTGGCGGGAGATACAATGAGCAGTTCTTC CACGGRYNEQFF TRBJ2-1 NA TRBD2 TRBV30
TGCGCCAGCAGCTTGTGGGGCCCGGGGACTGACACAGATACGCAGTATTTT CASSLWGPGTDTDTQYF TRBJ2-3 NA NA TRBV5-1
TGTGCCAGCAGCCACGGGACAGGGTTCGGGGAGCAGTACTTC CASSHGTGFGEQYF TRBJ2-7 once TRBD1 TRBV6-6
TGTGCCCGATGGGACATACTCCGCCCGGATACGCAGTATTTT CARWDILRPDTQYF TRBJ2-3 NA NA TRBV2
TGTGCCAGCAGCCAGAAACTTAACGACAGAAATCAGCCCCAGCATTTT CASSQKLNDRNQPQHF TRBJ1-5 NA NA TRBV3-1/TRBV3-2
TGCGCCAGCAGCCCAGCGGGGGGGGGTGAGCAGTTCTTC CASSPAGGGEQFF TRBJ2-1 NA TRBD2 TRBV5-1
TGCGCCAGCAGTCAATCGGAAAAACAGAACAACAACTATGGCTACACCTTC CASSQSEKQNNNYGYTF TRBJ1-2 NA NA TRBV23-1
TGTGCCAGCAGCTTAACCGGGACTAGCGGTTACAATGAGCAGTTCTTC CASSLTGTSGYNEQFF TRBJ2-1 NA TRBD2 TRBV7-9
TGTGCCAGCAGCCAAGAAAGCGGGGGCGGCCCGAACACTGAAGCTTTCTTT CASSQESGGGPNTEAFF TRBJ1-1 NA NA TRBV3-1/TRBV3-2
TGTGCCAGTACTCTTCGGACAGGGGTTTATGGCTACACCTTC CASTLRTGVYGYTF TRBJ1-2 NA TRBD1 TRBV19
TGTGCCAGCAGCTTAGACCGGGACGAGCAGTACTTC CASSLDRDEQYF TRBJ2-7 NA NA TRBV11-2
TGTGCCTTAACGGACAGGCGTGGGATTTACGAGCAGTACTTC CALTDRRGIYEQYF TRBJ2-7 NA TRBD1 TRBV30
TGTGCCAGCAGTGAAGCGGGACTAGTCAGACCGAAGTATTTT CASSEAGLVRPKYF TRBJ2-3 NA TRBD2 TRBV2
TGTGCCAGCAGCCAAGCGGGGGTGAGCTCCTATAATTCACCCCTCCACTTT CASSQAGVSSYNSPLHF TRBJ1-6 NA NA TRBV3-1/TRBV3-2
TGCGCCAGCAGCCGGTCGTCAGGGTTCGGCTATGGCTACACCTTC CASSRSSGFGYGYTF TRBJ1-2 NA NA TRBV5-1
TGTGCCAGCTCACCAGAGGGCTTTCAGCCCCAGCATTTT CASSPEGFQPQHF TRBJ1-5 NA NA TRBV18
TGTGCCAGCAGTGAGGACGGCAGGGGGCCAGATACGCAGTATTTT CASSEDGRGPDTQYF TRBJ2-3 NA TRBD1 TRBV6-1
TGTGCCAGCACCCCGACAGGGAGCTATGGCTACACCTTC CASTPTGSYGYTF TRBJ1-2 NA TRBD1 TRBV5-5